These T cell receptor beta chains were read from a single sample in a study of blood T cell repertoires in COVID-19. Method: immunoSEQ multiplex PCR; TCRdb's copy keeps in-frame clones and lacks some. The table records about 180,000 clones, roughly 84% of them present only once. Sequenced input: PBMCs or T cells enriched from blood (not recorded which). The receptors originated from a woman aged 50 to 60 who had recovered from COVID-19. CDR3s include the opening cysteine and the closing phenylalanine or tryptophan. The order of the fields is CDR3 DNA, CDR3 protein, D gene, V gene, clone size, J gene, CDR3 length. The D gene is left open where the match is weak. Clone size is not always given. Where it is, it says once, few, many or a class for expanded clones.

TGTGCCAGCAGCCCAGGGACAGCAGCTAATGAAAAACTGTTTTTT | CASSPGTAANEKLFF | TRBD1 | TRBV7-9 | - | TRBJ1-4 | 15
TGTGCCAGCAGTTACTCGGGACAGCAAAACTATGGCTACACCTTC | CASSYSGQQNYGYTF | TRBD1 | TRBV6-6 | - | TRBJ1-2 | 15
TGTGCCAGCAGAACCATCGGGGATCCGTCTTTCCCGAACACTGAAGCTTTCTTT | CASRTIGDPSFPNTEAFF | - | TRBV27 | - | TRBJ1-1 | 18
TGTGCCAGCAGCTTTACGGGGGGTCCCTACGAGCAGTACTTC | CASSFTGGPYEQYF | TRBD2 | TRBV5-5 | - | TRBJ2-7 | 14
TGCAGCGTTGTCAGTTTAAACTATGGCTACACCTTC | CSVVSLNYGYTF | - | TRBV29-1 | few | TRBJ1-2 | 12
TGTGCCTGGAGGGGCCACAGGGGGGCGAAGAATTCACCCCTCCACTTT | CAWRGHRGAKNSPLHF | TRBD1 | TRBV30 | - | TRBJ1-6 | 16
TGTGCCAGCAGTTTGGGGGCGGACTATGGCTACACCTTC | CASSLGADYGYTF | - | TRBV28 | - | TRBJ1-2 | 13
TGCGCCAGCAGCTTGCCAGGGACTAGCGGGAGTAAATATGAGCAGTTCTTC | CASSLPGTSGSKYEQFF | TRBD2 | TRBV5-1 | - | TRBJ2-1 | 17
TGTGCCAGCAGCTTACCCGGGACAGGGGGAATCTACACCTTC | CASSLPGTGGIYTF | TRBD1 | TRBV7-9 | - | TRBJ1-2 | 14
TGTGCCAGCAGTGGGGGACAGCCGGGCACCGGGGAGCTGTTTTTT | CASSGGQPGTGELFF | TRBD1 | TRBV2 | - | TRBJ2-2 | 15
TGTGCCAGCAGCCCGGGCCAGGGTTACTACAATGAGCAGTTCTTC | CASSPGQGYYNEQFF | - | TRBV14 | - | TRBJ2-1 | 15
TGTGCCAGCGCAGGGTTGAATCAGCCCCAGCATTTT | CASAGLNQPQHF | - | TRBV2 | - | TRBJ1-5 | 12
TGTGCCAGCAGCGTAGGTGCTAGCGGGCATGCCGAGACCCAGTACTTC | CASSVGASGHAETQYF | TRBD2 | TRBV9 | - | TRBJ2-5 | 16
TGCGCCAGCAGCCAGGGTCCTAGCGGGATCGGCGAGCAGTACTTC | CASSQGPSGIGEQYF | TRBD2 | TRBV4-1 | once | TRBJ2-7 | 15
TGCGCCAGCAGGGGGGCTAGCGGCCCCTACGAGCAGTACTTC | CASRGASGPYEQYF | - | TRBV5-1 | - | TRBJ2-7 | 14
TGTGCCAGCAGCAGGAGGGTCGGACAACTTCAGGTGATCACAGATACGCAGTATTTT | CASSRRVGQLQVITDTQYF | - | TRBV21-1 | - | TRBJ2-3 | 19
TGTGCCACCAGTGAAAACGACGGTGGACAGGGGTATGAAAAACTGTTTTTT | CATSENDGGQGYEKLFF | TRBD1 | TRBV24-1 | - | TRBJ1-4 | 17
TGTGCCAGCAGGGCCAGGGGTCCTAACTATGGCTACACCTTC | CASRARGPNYGYTF | - | TRBV2 | - | TRBJ1-2 | 14
TGTGCCAGCAGTTCCTACAGGGTCTCCTACAATGAGCAGTTCTTC | CASSSYRVSYNEQFF | - | TRBV28 | once | TRBJ2-1 | 15
TGTGCCAGCAGCCCGGGAGCCCCTTATGTTCGGGAGCAAGAGACCCAGTACTTC | CASSPGAPYVREQETQYF | - | TRBV5-4 | - | TRBJ2-5 | 18
TGTGCCAGCAGTTCCTCCGGGACAGGGGGTGGCGAGCAGTACTTC | CASSSSGTGGGEQYF | TRBD1 | TRBV6-2/TRBV6-3 | few | TRBJ2-7 | 15
TGTGCCAGCAGCTCGGGACTAGCGGGGTTCACAGATACGCAGTATTTT | CASSSGLAGFTDTQYF | TRBD2 | TRBV9 | - | TRBJ2-3 | 16
TGTGCCAGCAGTGAAGTTATAGCGGGAGGGCCGGATGAGCAGTTCTTC | CASSEVIAGGPDEQFF | TRBD2 | TRBV6-1 | many | TRBJ2-1 | 16
TGTGCCAGCTCACCACCGGGGGGTGGCTACACCTTC | CASSPPGGGYTF | - | TRBV18 | - | TRBJ1-2 | 12
TGTGCCAGAAGGCACGTCCAAGGGAGGGTCTACGAGCAGTACTTC | CARRHVQGRVYEQYF | TRBD2 | TRBV5-3 | - | TRBJ2-7 | 15
TGTGCCAGCAGCCCGGGACTAGCGGGAGTCCGCACAGATACGCAGTATTTT | CASSPGLAGVRTDTQYF | TRBD2 | TRBV7-9 | - | TRBJ2-3 | 17
TGCGCCAGCAGCGCTAGCGGGAGGTCAGAAGAGCAGTACTTC | CASSASGRSEEQYF | TRBD2 | TRBV5-1 | - | TRBJ2-7 | 14
TGTGCCAGCAGCCCAGGGACAGGGGGTAAAGCCTACGAGCAGTACTTC | CASSPGTGGKAYEQYF | TRBD1 | TRBV7-2 | - | TRBJ2-7 | 16
TGTGCCAGCAGCTTAGAAACAGGCTACGAGCAGTACTTC | CASSLETGYEQYF | - | TRBV13 | once | TRBJ2-7 | 13
TGCGCCAGCAGCTTTAAACCAGGCCAAGAGACCCAGTACTTC | CASSFKPGQETQYF | - | TRBV5-1 | - | TRBJ2-5 | 14
TGTGCCAGCAGGCCGCAGAGAGGGGGAAGTTACGAGCAGTACTTC | CASRPQRGGSYEQYF | - | TRBV27 | - | TRBJ2-7 | 15
TGTGCCTGGGAACCCGACTTCGGGACAGGGCACGGCTACACCTTC | CAWEPDFGTGHGYTF | TRBD1 | TRBV30 | - | TRBJ1-2 | 15
TGTGCCAGCAGCTTGGGAGGTAGCGCGGACATTCAGTACTTC | CASSLGGSADIQYF | - | TRBV5-5 | - | TRBJ2-4 | 14
TGTGCCAGCAGTTTAAGGACTTACAATGAGCAGTTCTTC | CASSLRTYNEQFF | - | TRBV28 | - | TRBJ2-1 | 13
TGTGCCAGCTCCCCACAAGGACTGAACACCGGGGAGCTGTTTTTT | CASSPQGLNTGELFF | - | TRBV6-5 | - | TRBJ2-2 | 15
TGTGCCACCCAGGGCAGCGGGAGATCGGGCGAGCAGTACTTC | CATQGSGRSGEQYF | TRBD2 | TRBV24-1 | once | TRBJ2-7 | 14
TGCAGCGTTGAAGGACAGGGTAAAATCACCTATGGCTACACCTTC | CSVEGQGKITYGYTF | TRBD1 | TRBV29-1 | - | TRBJ1-2 | 15
TGTGCCAGCAGCCTGGACGGGGAAGAGACCCAGTACTTC | CASSLDGEETQYF | - | TRBV11-2 | - | TRBJ2-5 | 13
TGTGCCAGCAGCCCCTCGGGGGCAACTAATGAAAAACTGTTTTTT | CASSPSGATNEKLFF | - | TRBV5-5 | - | TRBJ1-4 | 15
TGTGCCAGCAGCTTCCTTCTCCCCACAGATACGCAGTATTTT | CASSFLLPTDTQYF | - | TRBV5-4 | - | TRBJ2-3 | 14
TGTGCCAGTAGTATGTATAGCGGCTCCTACAATGAGCAGTTCTTC | CASSMYSGSYNEQFF | - | TRBV19 | - | TRBJ2-1 | 15
TGTGCCAGCAGTGAAGGTACTAGCGGGGCCTACGAGCAGTACTTC | CASSEGTSGAYEQYF | TRBD2 | TRBV6-1 | few | TRBJ2-7 | 15
TGTGCCAGCAGTTTAACTGGACTAGCGGGAGTGGAAACCTACGAGCAGTACTTC | CASSLTGLAGVETYEQYF | TRBD2 | TRBV27 | - | TRBJ2-7 | 18
TGTGCCATCAGTGGAGACAGGGGTTATGGCTACACCTTC | CAISGDRGYGYTF | TRBD1 | TRBV10-3 | - | TRBJ1-2 | 13
TGTGCCAGCAGCAAAAGGACAGCAGGAAGGGAAAAACTGTTTTTT | CASSKRTAGREKLFF | - | TRBV21-1 | few | TRBJ1-4 | 15
TGTGCCAGCAGCTTACTAGCGGGAGGACTCAGCACAGATACGCAGTATTTT | CASSLLAGGLSTDTQYF | TRBD2 | TRBV7-3 | - | TRBJ2-3 | 17
TGTGCCAGCAGCCCGGGGGGACATCCCGGGCAGCCCCAGCATTTT | CASSPGGHPGQPQHF | - | TRBV11-2 | - | TRBJ1-5 | 15
TGTGCCAGCAGTGAAGGAGCAGGGGGTTACGAGCAGTACTTC | CASSEGAGGYEQYF | TRBD1 | TRBV6-1 | once | TRBJ2-7 | 14
TGTGCCAGCAGTTGGACAGGATCCTACGAGCAGTACTTC | CASSWTGSYEQYF | TRBD1 | TRBV7-9 | - | TRBJ2-7 | 13
TGTGCCAGCAGCTTACTGTCCGGGGGGGTTAACGAGCAGTACTTC | CASSLLSGGVNEQYF | TRBD2 | TRBV5-4 | - | TRBJ2-7 | 15
TGTGCCAGCATCAGAGGAGGGGAACTGGAAGCTTTCTTT | CASIRGGELEAFF | - | TRBV28 | - | TRBJ1-1 | 13
TGTGCCACCAGTGATTTGACAGCAGAAGTATTCTTC | CATSDLTAEVFF | - | TRBV24-1 | - | TRBJ2-1 | 12
TGTGCCAGCAGCCAAGCCGGGACTAGCAGCACAGATACGCAGTATTTT | CASSQAGTSSTDTQYF | TRBD2 | TRBV4-2 | few | TRBJ2-3 | 16
TGTGCCAGCTCACATAACAGGGGCGAGACTGGAAACACCATATATTTT | CASSHNRGETGNTIYF | TRBD1 | TRBV18 | - | TRBJ1-3 | 16
TGCAGCACCTCGGGACAGGGCAACGAGCAGTACTTC | CSTSGQGNEQYF | TRBD1 | TRBV29-1 | once | TRBJ2-7 | 12
TGTGCCATCAGCCGGGACAGTAGCACAGATACGCAGTATTTT | CAISRDSSTDTQYF | TRBD1 | TRBV10-3 | - | TRBJ2-3 | 14
TGTGCCAGCAGCCAGGGACAGGAGAGCTACAATGAGCAGTTCTTC | CASSQGQESYNEQFF | TRBD1 | TRBV14 | - | TRBJ2-1 | 15
TGTGCCAGCTCACTACTAGGGAGTACAGAGACCCAGTACTTC | CASSLLGSTETQYF | - | TRBV18 | - | TRBJ2-5 | 14
TGTGCCAGCAGGTCGGGCAGGGGGGAATCACCCCTCCACTTT | CASRSGRGESPLHF | TRBD1 | TRBV2 | - | TRBJ1-6 | 14
TGTGCCACCAGTGATTCTAGCGGGAGGGCCTCAAGAACCTACGAGCAGTACTTC | CATSDSSGRASRTYEQYF | TRBD2 | TRBV24-1 | - | TRBJ2-7 | 18